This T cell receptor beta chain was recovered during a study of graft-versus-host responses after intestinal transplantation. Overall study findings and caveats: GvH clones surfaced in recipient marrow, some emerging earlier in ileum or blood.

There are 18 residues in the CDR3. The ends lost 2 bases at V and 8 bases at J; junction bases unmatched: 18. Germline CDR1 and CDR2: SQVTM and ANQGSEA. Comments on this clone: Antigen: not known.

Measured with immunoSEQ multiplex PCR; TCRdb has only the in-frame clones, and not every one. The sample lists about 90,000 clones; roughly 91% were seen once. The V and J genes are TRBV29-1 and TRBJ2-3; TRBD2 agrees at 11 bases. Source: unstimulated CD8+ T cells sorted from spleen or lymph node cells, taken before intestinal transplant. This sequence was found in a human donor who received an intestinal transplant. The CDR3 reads CSVEPLPPTSGSRGTQYF. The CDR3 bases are TGCAGCGTTGAACCCCTTCCGCCCACTAGCGGGAGTCGTGGTACGCAGTATTTT.